This TCR beta chain was profiled in a study of blood T cell repertoires in COVID-19 (dated by TCRdb to about 2020). Turning to the overall study: Samples covering the acute and convalescent phases of COVID-19 were provided by collaborators in the United States, Italy and Spain. The repertoires were released in a freely available public database intended as a resource for research on the immune response to SARS-CoV-2. The material from the prospective study consisted of cDNA or gDNA derived from T cells, B-cell-depleted T cells, or PBMCs. The sample metadata nearly always contained a de-identified subject ID, COVID-19 status, age in years and sex. Where HLA class I and class II types were available, the types were taken from metadata supplied by the sample provider, not from assay-based typing. Deeply sampled blood TCRbeta repertoires from subjects exposed to, actively infected with, or recovered from COVID-19 were included in the dataset. The samples were drawn from two sources: the first 160 participants of the ongoing ImmuneRACE study, and 1,000 to 1,500 subjects contributed by 6 global collaborators. Study-level results and caveats: The quantity of clinical and demographic metadata differed by source and by participant and was supplied without curation.

As concerns this clone: This receptor's antigen is unknown. Qualities for individual bases were not recorded, and no much larger clone is one base off.

TCRbeta CDR3 regions were amplified from genomic DNA using the immunoSEQ Assay, a bias-controlled multiplex PCR. Regarding the original processing steps: The number of nucleated cells in each sample was estimated by amplification of reference gene primers within the assay. To quantify the absolute abundance of each unique TCRbeta CDR3 rearrangement, sequence reads were collapsed and filtered. For each sample, productive Simpson clonality was calculated by taking the square root of Simpson's diversity index across productive rearrangements. TCRdb mirrors the immuneACCESS table, restricted to in-frame sequences. Some clones are absent from its copies; in checked studies, under half trace to an unresolved V gene, and the reason for the others is unknown. That table furnishes V, J and clone size, whereas the DNA furnished D and trimming. Here the sample has more than 140,000 clones; around 81% occur a single time. The top ten clonotypes cover about 1.6% of the sample.

Including cysteine and phenylalanine, the CDR3 has 18 amino acids. Just CDR3 DNA is preserved here, 54 bases in frame from base 1. As encoded in the germline V gene, CDR1 is SGHRS while CDR2 is YFSETQ. V is pruned by 0 bases and J by 4 bases, leaving 14 bases of the junction without a gene match. The collaborating institutions used their own protocols to collect whole blood in K2EDTA tubes. For TCRbeta analysis, collaborator samples were shipped as frozen whole blood, as isolated PBMCs, or as DNA extracted from either sample type. The receptor chain draws on TRBV5-1 and TRBJ2-3; TRBD2 agrees with 7 junctional bases. The TCR comes from a human donor in a cohort sampled during active COVID-19. Material: peripheral blood. The CDR3 in this case is CASSLGGIAGPRADTQYF. The DNA sequence reads TGCGCCAGCAGCTTGGGAGGAATAGCGGGCCCCCGGGCAGATACGCAGTATTTT.